Here is one T cell receptor beta chain with its context. Its antigen is undetermined. The record originates from a study of cytomegalovirus exposure and HLA in healthy donors. The PCR contained 60 Vbeta and 13 Jbeta primers. The protocol was immunoSEQ multiplex PCR, while the TCRdb copy is restricted to in-frame clones and leaves out a portion. This table holds tens of thousands of clones. Study results and limitations: The study flagged some 170 TCR beta chains as cytomegalovirus-associated. Diagnosis of cytomegalovirus status made by the classifier reportedly showed high specificity and sensitivity.

Germline CDR1 reads KGHSH; CDR2 reads LQKENI. Trimming took 4 bases from V and 5 from J, leaving 5 bases between them. CDR3 size: 11 residues. The receptor was derived from a man aged 50 to 60 in good health and CMV-seropositive. The source material was PBMCs. The chain recombines TRBV18 with TRBJ2-5; weak D call: TRBD1 (5 bases). CDR3 coding DNA: TGTGCCAGCTCACAGGGGGAGACCCAGTACTTC. This translates into CASSQGETQYF. Based on the CDR3 plus reference TRBV18 and TRBJ2-5, the full variable domain is NAGVMQNPRHLVRRRGQEARLRCSPMKGHSHVYWYRQLPEEGLKFMVYLQKENIIDESGMPKERFSAEFPKEGPSILRIQQVVRGDSAAYFCASSQGETQYFGPGTRLLVL.